This T cell receptor beta chain appears in the sequencing data of a study of T cell changes during pregnancy in multiple sclerosis. Sequenced by immunoSEQ multiplex PCR; TCRdb stores in-frame clones only, minus some. The sample includes about 71,000 clones, over 85% of them seen just once. CDR3 length: 14 amino acids. The V gene end was trimmed by 4 bases and the J gene end by 5 bases; junction bases not matched to a gene: 5. The germline V gene encodes CDR1 SGDLS and CDR2 YYNGEE. This clone was seen once. The chain couples TRBV9 to TRBJ2-2, with TRBD1 identical over 7 bases. This specimen was peripheral blood, taken in the third trimester of pregnancy. This clonotype was obtained from a female donor with multiple sclerosis, enrolled in a pregnancy study. The CDR3, as DNA: TGTGCCAGCAGCCCAACGACAGGGACCGGGGAGCTGTTTTTT. Translation: CASSPTTGTGELFF.